The 16 T cell receptor beta chains below come from one sample, sequenced in a study of PD-L1 blockade in urothelial cancer. The table came from immunoSEQ multiplex PCR; TCRdb's copy has only in-frame clones and leaves some out. The data show 45,000 to 60,000 clones, approximately 90% seen once. Time point noted: peripheral blood 6 weeks after treatment start. Sequencing used PBMCs, obtained around atezolizumab (anti-PD-L1) treatment. These receptors all stem from a man in his 60s with urothelial cancer.

V usage is TRBV25-1 and J usage is TRBJ2-3; 12 nucleotides line up with TRBD2. This CDR3 contains 16 residues. Germline CDR1 is MGHDK and CDR2 is SYGVNS. The trim removed 4 bases at V and 1 base at J, leaving 3 bases unmatched. Here the CDR3 DNA reads TGTGCCAGCAGTGCCACTAGCGGGGGGCGCACAGATACGCAGTATTTT. Its protein product is CASSATSGGRTDTQYF.

Here the CDR3 DNA reads TGTGCCAGCAGCGAAGTAGCGGGAGTTGTCACCGGGGAGCTGTTTTTT. It encodes CASSEVAGVVTGELFF. The chain recombines TRBV28 with TRBJ2-2, with 9 positions matching TRBD2. The germline V gene encodes CDR1 MDHEN and CDR2 SYDVKM. V lost 6 bases to trimming and J lost 4 bases; unmatched junction nucleotides: 9. This CDR3 has 16 residues.

The chain is built from TRBV27 and TRBJ1-2; D may be TRBD1 (5 bases). Trimming shortened V by 4 bases and J by 2 bases, and 11 bases separated the two germline ends. Germline V gene sequence: CDR1 MNHEY, CDR2 SMNVEV (reference sequence). CDR3 length equals 14 residues. DNA for the CDR3: TGTGCCAGCAGTTCTCCAAGGGGAAACTATGGCTACACCTTC. This gives the protein CASSSPRGNYGYTF.

The rearrangement links TRBV14 to TRBJ1-1, with a weak D call TRBD1 (6 bases). The CDR3 runs to 14 residues. V was shortened by 0 bases and J by 10 bases, with 15 bases between the two germline ends. In germline, CDR1 is SGHDN, CDR2 FVKESK. Written as DNA, the CDR3 is TGTGCCAGCAGCCAAGACAGGGGCCCGATAGGAGCTTTCTTT. Amino acids: CASSQDRGPIGAFF.

The table lists this clone with a few counts. The chain combines TRBV5-6 with TRBJ2-1, with D perhaps TRBD1 (6 bases). The CDR3 is 16 amino acids. Deletions cut 0 bases from V and 2 bases from J, with 12 bases between. Germline CDR1 reads SGHDT; CDR2 reads YYEEEE. CDR3 loop: CASSLDGTRPYNEQFF. CDR3 nucleotides: TGTGCCAGCAGCTTGGACGGGACACGGCCCTACAATGAGCAGTTCTTC.

The rearrangement links TRBV6-1 to TRBJ1-4, with D uncertain. The ends were cut back, 4 bases at V and 5 bases at J, with 8 bases in the middle. The CDR3 is 13 amino acids. The germline V gene encodes CDR1 MNHNS and CDR2 SASEGT. This CDR3 is CASSGGRNEKLFF. The CDR3 DNA sequence: TGTGCCAGCAGTGGAGGGCGGAATGAAAAACTGTTTTTT.

This chain joins TRBV13 and TRBJ2-7, with 11 nucleotides matching TRBD1. CDR1 and CDR2 from the germline V gene are PRHDT and FYEKMQ (reference sequence). After removal of 1 base from V and 6 bases from J, the junction contained 2 bases not matched to a gene. This CDR3 is built from 14 residues. The CDR3 loop is CASSLVGTGGEQYF. CDR3 sequence (DNA): TGTGCCAGCAGCTTAGTGGGGACAGGGGGCGAGCAGTACTTC.

The chain employs TRBV5-1 and TRBJ2-5; a possible D gene is TRBD2 (7 bases). Germline V gene lookup returns CDR1 SGHRS and CDR2 YFSETQ. The CDR3 is made up of 16 amino acids. Trimming pared 0 bases from V and 2 bases from J, leaving 14 bases between. The CDR3 DNA sequence: TGCGCCAGCAGCTTGGAAGCGGGACATCCGCAAGAGACCCAGTACTTC. Protein: CASSLEAGHPQETQYF. The full variable domain, rest sourced from reference TRBV5-1 and TRBJ2-5, is KAGVTQTPRYLIKTRGQQVTLSCSPISGHRSVSWYQQTPGQGLQFLFEYFSETQRNKGNFPGRFSGRQFSNSRSEMNVSTLELGDSALYLCASSLEAGHPQETQYFGPGTRLLVL.

The V and J genes are TRBV7-2 and TRBJ2-1; D is uncertain. Germline CDR1 is SGHTA and CDR2 is FQGNSA. Trimming took 4 bases from V and 3 from J, leaving 4 bases between them. The CDR3 contains 12 residues. The DNA for the CDR3 is TGTGCCAGCAGCTCGCGCTACAATGAGCAGTTCTTC. It encodes CASSSRYNEQFF.

The V call is TRBV6-1, the J call TRBJ2-5; perhaps TRBD2 as D (5 bases). From germline, CDR1 is MNHNS and CDR2 SASEGT. The CDR3 is made up of 15 amino acids. V dropped 5 bases and J dropped 4 bases, with 17 bases sitting between them. The CDR3 DNA is TGTGCCAGCAGTAACCCCTGGGGAGATCGAGAGACCCAGTACTTC. As protein: CASSNPWGDRETQYF.

V usage is TRBV7-3 and J usage is TRBJ1-2, with no clear D. Between the trimmed V and J ends, which lost 8 bases and 6 bases, there was a span of 13 bases. The CDR3 covers 12 residues. Germline loops: CDR1 SGHTA, CDR2 FQGTGA. This chain's CDR3 is CASGLEEHGYTF. CDR3 bases: TGTGCCAGCGGATTAGAGGAGCATGGCTACACCTTC.

The chain employs TRBV7-9 and TRBJ1-5; 7 nucleotides agree with TRBD1. From germline, CDR1 is SEHNR and CDR2 FQNEAQ (reference sequence). With 5 bases clipped from V and 5 bases from J, the junction kept 3 bases outside the gene matches. The CDR3 consists of 13 residues. The CDR3, as DNA: TGTGCCAGCAGCGGGCAGGGGGATCAGCCCCAGCATTTT. Protein sequence: CASSGQGDQPQHF.

The chain has TRBV28 and TRBJ1-2, with a possible D match to TRBD1 (5 bases). Germline values: CDR1 MDHEN, CDR2 SYDVKM. CDR3 length: 13 amino acids. V dropped 2 bases and J dropped 8 bases, with 12 bases sitting between them. The CDR3: CASSLGGGRGYTF. In DNA form, the CDR3 reads TGTGCCAGCAGTTTAGGCGGGGGTCGGGGCTACACCTTC.

CDR3 DNA: TGTGCCAGCAGCTTAGAAGCCACCTATGGCTACACCTTC. Translation gives CASSLEATYGYTF. The rearrangement uses TRBV7-9 and TRBJ1-2; D is undetermined. The germline V gene encodes CDR1 SEHNR and CDR2 FQNEAQ (reference sequence). This CDR3 is 13 amino acids long. V was cut by 1 base and J by 4 bases, with 7 bases left in between.

The chain recombines TRBV15 with TRBJ1-5, with a weak D call TRBD1 (5 bases). CDR3 length equals 13 residues. The germline CDR1 and CDR2 sequences are LNHNV and YYDKDF (reference sequence). The V gene lost 9 bases and the J gene lost 0 bases, with 9 bases spanning the gap. CDR3 sequence reads: CATRDYSNQPQHF. CDR3 nucleotide sequence: TGTGCCACGAGGGACTATAGCAATCAGCCCCAGCATTTT.

The gene calls are TRBV11-2 and TRBJ1-4, with 10 nucleotides matching TRBD1. Per the germline V gene, CDR1 is SGHAT and CDR2 is FQNNGV. The CDR3 is 17 residues long. With V trimmed by 4 bases and J by 8 bases, 13 bases remained unmatched. This CDR3 reads CASSWPRTGGKREKLFF. The CDR3 bases are TGTGCCAGCAGCTGGCCGAGGACAGGGGGAAAGAGGGAAAAACTGTTTTTT. Full variable domain (rest looked up from reference TRBV11-2 and TRBJ1-4): EAGVAQSPRYKIIEKRQSVAFWCNPISGHATLYWYQQILGQGPKLLIQFQNNGVVDDSQLPKDRFSAERLKGVDSTLKIQPAKLEDSAVYLCASSWPRTGGKREKLFFGSGTQLSVL.